The entry that follows covers one T cell receptor (beta chain) sequence. Its antigen is still unknown. This sample is part of a study of cytomegalovirus exposure and HLA in healthy donors. Broader study findings: Confirmation in vitro established that a few CMV-associated chains were specific for CMV antigens. The authors enumerated some 160 TCR beta chains as linked to cytomegalovirus.

Method: immunoSEQ multiplex PCR; TCRdb's copy keeps in-frame clones and lacks some. The sample holds around 250,000 clones; 90% are singletons and the top ten take less than 0.4%. V shed 3 bases, J shed 5 bases, and the junction held 16 bases outside the gene matches. Germline values: CDR1 SGHVS, CDR2 FQNEAQ. This CDR3 has 19 residues. The chain is built from TRBV7-8 and TRBJ1-4; 9 nucleotides align to TRBD1. The source is a woman under 30 in good health and CMV-seronegative. Source material: PBMCs. The CDR3 nucleotides are TGTGCCAGCAGCTTGTGGGCCTGGGACAGGGCAGGGGTCAATGAAAAACTGTTTTTT. It translates to CASSLWAWDRAGVNEKLFF.